The 9 T cell receptor beta chains listed next were all sequenced from one sample in a study of shared T cell receptors in the human thymus. Generated by immunoSEQ multiplex PCR, the TCRdb table keeps only in-frame clones and is missing some. The data hold 720,000 or so clones, with 80% to 90% observed a single time. A further study also used this sample, focusing on human thymus T cells.

Sequencing was done on a sample of thymocytes. These TCRs come from a girl under three years old with a congenital heart defect.

The genes are TRBV6-4 and TRBJ2-1; TRBD1 might be the D (6 bases). The CDR3 has 12 amino acids. Germline assignment: CDR1 MRHNA and CDR2 SNTAGT. With 2 bases removed from V and 9 bases from J, the gap between germline ends came to 8 bases. The CDR3, as DNA: TGTGCCAGCAGTGACAGAGGGGGTGAGCAGTTCTTC. Residues: CASSDRGGEQFF.

The V gene is TRBV2, the J gene TRBJ2-3, with 10 bases matching TRBD1. This CDR3 has 14 residues. The trim removed 5 bases at V and 5 bases at J, leaving 4 bases unmatched. Germline loops: CDR1 SNHLY, CDR2 FYNNEI. CDR3 residues: CASSRQGAGDTQYF. CDR3 DNA: TGTGCCAGCAGTAGACAGGGGGCCGGAGATACGCAGTATTTT. Full variable domain (outside the CDR3, taken from reference TRBV2 and TRBJ2-3): EPEVTQTPSHQVTQMGQEVILRCVPISNHLYFYWYRQILGQKVEFLVSFYNNEISEKSEIFDDQFSVERPDGSNFTLKIRSTKLEDSAMYFCASSRQGAGDTQYFGPGTRLTVL.

The J gene is TRBJ1-6, the V gene TRBV11-1; D gene ambiguous. This CDR3 is built from 14 residues. The germline gives CDR1 SGHAT, CDR2 FQDESV (reference sequence). Trimming shortened V by 1 base and J by 10 bases, and 11 bases separated the two germline ends. In DNA, the CDR3 is TGTGCCAGCAGCTTAGGAGGGCGCAGATCACCCCTCCACTTT. Translation: CASSLGGRRSPLHF.

The chain carries TRBV27 and TRBJ2-7; 9 bases map to TRBD2. V shed 0 bases, J shed 3 bases, and the junction held 3 bases outside the gene matches. Germline CDR1 MNHEY, CDR2 SMNVEV (reference sequence). CDR3 length: 15 amino acids. The CDR3 coding sequence is TGTGCCAGCAGTTTATCGGCGGGGGGGGGCTACGAGCAGTACTTC. Amino acid sequence: CASSLSAGGGYEQYF.

The rearrangement uses TRBV5-6 and TRBJ1-1; tentatively, D is TRBD1 (5 bases). Germline V gives CDR1 SGHDT, CDR2 YYEEEE. V lost 4 bases and J 3 bases, leaving 10 bases between the germline ends. This CDR3 is built from 13 residues. The CDR3, as DNA: TGTGCCAGCAGCCTGGGACTAGACACTGAAGCTTTCTTT. As protein: CASSLGLDTEAFF.

This clone was observed a single time. The chain joins TRBV4-1 to TRBJ1-4; 10 bases line up with TRBD1. Germline V gene sequence: CDR1 MGHRA, CDR2 YSYEKL. Trimming took 2 bases from V and 5 from J; bases not matched to a gene: 8. CDR3 length equals 17 residues. The CDR3 sequence is CASSQQVRGQGNEKLFF. CDR3 nucleotides: TGCGCCAGCAGCCAACAGGTCCGGGGACAGGGGAATGAAAAACTGTTTTTT.

The chain is built from TRBV10-2 and TRBJ2-1; 9 bases agree with TRBD2. CDR3 size: 14 residues. The ends lost 3 bases at V and 5 bases at J; junction bases unmatched: 2. Germline values: CDR1 WSHSY, CDR2 SAAADI. The CDR3 DNA sequence: TGCGCCAGCAGTGAAGTAGCGGGGGACAATGAGCAGTTCTTC. The encoded protein is CASSEVAGDNEQFF.

This clone was counted once. The rearrangement links TRBV5-6 to TRBJ2-4, with D tentatively TRBD2 (6 bases). The CDR3 is made up of 14 amino acids. Trimming shortened V by 3 bases and J by 6 bases, and 13 bases separated the two germline ends. CDR1 is SGHDT and CDR2 is YYEEEE in the germline V gene. DNA of the CDR3: TGTGCCAGCAGCTCCTACGCCGGGGGAAACATTCAGTACTTC. Its protein product is CASSSYAGGNIQYF.

The rearrangement joins TRBV6-5 to TRBJ1-4, with 7 positions matching TRBD1. The J segment lost 3 bases and the V segment lost 4 bases, leaving 5 bases of the junction unmatched. The CDR3 is made up of 15 amino acids. Germline CDR1 reads MNHEY; CDR2 reads SVGAGI. The chain's CDR3 is CASSLTGMANEKLFF. The CDR3 coding sequence is TGTGCCAGCAGTTTGACAGGGATGGCTAATGAAAAACTGTTTTTT.